The sequence of this TCR beta chain was determined in a study of T-cell memory formation after mild COVID-19. Study in general: Largely donor-specific sequence clusters came from a couple of donors.

Looked up from germline, CDR1 is MNHEY and CDR2 is SMNVEV (reference sequence). CDR3 size: 12 residues. Trimming cost V 10 bases and J 4 bases, with 12 bases left between them. TCRdb independently ran MiXCR on the 5' RACE reads; one entry per CDR3 protein. The sample has roughly 100,000 distinct CDR3 sequences; about 13% are singletons. General study points: Of the contracting clones, CD4+ ones lay mainly in CM and EM, and CD8+ ones in EMRA. There were some responding clones in pre-infection memory, which suggested that cross-reactive memory had joined.

As regards this clonotype: Antigen specificity is unknown.

V usage is TRBV27 and J usage is TRBJ2-3; D gene ambiguous. This clonotype originated in an adult woman who had mild COVID-19 (a few samples of this study predate the infection). Cell type and time point are not known. The sequenced sample consisted of PBMCs or a T cell subset sorted from them (not recorded which). CDR3 sequence: CATTSGADTQYF. The CDR3 nucleotides are TGTGCCACCACCTCGGGTGCAGATACGCAGTATTTT.